This TCR beta chain was profiled in a study of T cells of healthy individuals. Each CDR3 protein is one row after TCRdb ran MiXCR on the 5' RACE reads. The data contain more than 60,000 distinct CDR3 sequences, 15% to 20% of them singletons. With V trimmed by 4 bases and J by 0 bases, 4 bases remained unmatched. CDR1 and CDR2 from the germline V gene are SGHTA and FQGNSA. There are 15 residues in the CDR3. The clonotype comes from a human donor in good health. The chain is built from TRBV7-2 and TRBJ1-2; 8 bases line up with TRBD1. CDR3 sequence: CASSYRQGPNYGYTF. CDR3 bases: TGTGCCAGCAGCTATCGACAGGGGCCTAACTATGGCTACACCTTC.